One T cell receptor (beta chain) is described in this entry. The CDR3 end shows no conserved phenylalanine or tryptophan, and so a read error is likely. V was clipped by 6 bases and J by 0 bases, with 7 bases between them. The CDR3 loop spans 13 amino acids. Per germline, CDR1 KGHSH and CDR2 LQKENI. This sample is drawn from a study of early T cells in non-severe SARS-CoV-2 infection. TCRdb re-analysed the 5' RACE reads in MiXCR, keeping a single row per CDR3 protein. The repertoire holds about 30,000 distinct CDR3 sequences, with 5.7% as singletons. The TCR was taken from an adult who was a healthcare worker with PCR-confirmed SARS-CoV-2 infection or an uninfected control (not recorded which). Material for sequencing was whole blood. The chain recombines TRBV18 with TRBJ2-3; perhaps TRBD2 as D (5 bases). This CDR3 is CASSRLSTDTQYS. The CDR3 nucleotides are TGTGCCAGCTCTCGACTAAGCACAGATACGCAGTATTCT.